This T cell receptor (beta chain) was sequenced for a study of shared clonotypes between healthy human individuals. Sequencing was performed with immunoSEQ multiplex PCR; in TCRdb, only in-frame clones are kept and a portion is missing. The sample yields around 1.9 million clones, 93% seen once. Positive CCR7 selection of CD45RO-negative cells yielded the naive CD8 cells, and terminally differentiated effector memory CD45RA+ cells were excluded. Deletions cut 3 bases from V and 5 bases from J, with 20 bases between. Germline lookup yields CDR1 SGHVS and CDR2 FQNEAQ. The CDR3 has 16 residues. The receptor's source is a young man in good health. Some clones in this sample may be carry-over from other donors' samples. V and J are TRBV7-8 and TRBJ2-7, with D tentatively TRBD2 (6 bases). Sequenced: naive CD8+ T cells from PBMCs. CDR3 region: CASSFKEQRVEHEQYF. CDR3 in DNA: TGTGCCAGCAGCTTTAAGGAGCAGCGGGTAGAGCACGAGCAGTACTTC. The variable domain in full, with the rest retrieved from reference TRBV7-8 and TRBJ2-7, is GAGVSQSPRYKVAKRGQDVALRCDPISGHVSLFWYQQALGQGPEFLTYFQNEAQLDKSGLPSDRFFAERPEGSVSTLKIQRTQQEDSAVYLCASSFKEQRVEHEQYFGPGTRLTVT.